This is a list of T cell receptor beta chains from one sample in a study of cytomegalovirus exposure and HLA in healthy donors. Repertoires were generated with immunoSEQ multiplex PCR, while TCRdb's copy carries only in-frame clones and drops some. The sample has 100,000 to 150,000 clones, roughly 70% seen once. Sequenced: PBMCs. The receptor source for this set is a middle-aged man in good health and CMV-seropositive. CDR3s include the opening cysteine and the closing phenylalanine or tryptophan.

v_gene | CDR3aa
TRBV6-6 | CASSDRTSGLIKQFF
TRBV5-1 | CASSLEATGGNGYTF
TRBV9 | CASSVGPFLAGVSYEQYF
TRBV5-8 | CASSSREGVEKLFF
TRBV29-1 | CSVEGQGREQYF
TRBV11-3 | CASSLDRTARAIPQHF
TRBV20-1 | CSARGLEQFF
TRBV10-3 | CASRDSLRSTGELFF
TRBV5-1 | CASSPGQGAPGEQFF
TRBV5-1 | CASSSGLTYEQYF
TRBV6-1 | CASSGRQVANEQFF
TRBV28 | CASSSPGGDENIQYF
TRBV18 | CASSPNQGRGDGQPQHF
TRBV6-5 | CASTYGAGEQYF
TRBV27 | CASSLAGQRVYGYTF
TRBV25-1 | CASSLGQGSSYGYTF
TRBV5-4 | CASSTGGNQKTQYF
TRBV5-8 | CASSLNRHNYGYTF
TRBV20-1 | CSAIPTEQYF
TRBV4-2 | CASSQDPGGQETQYF
TRBV5-6 | CASSLRQGDRVKGYTF
TRBV6-1 | CASSEDLDRVDTEQFF
TRBV9 | CASSPTWAVYEKLFF
TRBV11-2 | CASSLDGGHFSYEQYF
TRBV5-1 | CASSDPGVDGYTF
TRBV7-2 | CASSLGPRSLFEQYF
TRBV7-8 | CASSPVTSGGHQEQYF
TRBV5-1 | CASSPRSGGATGELFF
TRBV6-5 | CASRLAGTYEQYF
TRBV7-9 | CASSSLTEAFF
TRBV11-2 | CASSSPISGYTDTQYF
TRBV7-2 | CASSLYHRTFGSGANVLTF
TRBV6-1 | CASSGTSIAGELFF
TRBV2 | CASRLPGTGRDYGYTF
TRBV27 | CASRALEEETQYF
TRBV11-2 | CASSLDGGQGDEQYF
TRBV10-1 | CASSPGRLHYEQYF
TRBV2 | CASIVPGGSYGYTF
TRBV7-2 | CASSPRGRGERDGYTF
TRBV6-1 | CASSTTWSEAFF
TRBV7-8 | CASSSSSLETQYF
TRBV6-4 | CASSEGGEYEQFF
TRBV18 | CASSPPAGGKVGETQYF
TRBV28 | CASSLTSGRAGQYF
TRBV19 | CASRQGAGNYGYTF
TRBV10-3 | CAISESETLSSYEQYF
TRBV19 | CASSIHGDTQYF
TRBV9 | CASRGNSGTNTGELFF
TRBV7-7 | CASSPRTGELFF